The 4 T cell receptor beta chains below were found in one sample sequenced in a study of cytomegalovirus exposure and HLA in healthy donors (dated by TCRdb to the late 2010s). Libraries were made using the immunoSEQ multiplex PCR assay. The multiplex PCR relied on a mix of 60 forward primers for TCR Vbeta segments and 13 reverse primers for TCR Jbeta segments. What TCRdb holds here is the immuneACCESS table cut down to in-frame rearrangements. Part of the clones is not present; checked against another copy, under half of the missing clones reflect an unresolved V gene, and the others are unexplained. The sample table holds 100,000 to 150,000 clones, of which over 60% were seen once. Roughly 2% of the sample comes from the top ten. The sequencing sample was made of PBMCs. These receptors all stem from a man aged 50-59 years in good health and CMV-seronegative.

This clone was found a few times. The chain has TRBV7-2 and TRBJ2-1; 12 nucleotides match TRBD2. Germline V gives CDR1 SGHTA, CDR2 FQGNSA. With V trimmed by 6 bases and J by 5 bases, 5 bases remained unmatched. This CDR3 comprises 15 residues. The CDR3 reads CASSRTSGEDNEQFF. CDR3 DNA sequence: TGTGCCAGCAGTCGGACTAGCGGGGAGGACAATGAGCAGTTCTTC.

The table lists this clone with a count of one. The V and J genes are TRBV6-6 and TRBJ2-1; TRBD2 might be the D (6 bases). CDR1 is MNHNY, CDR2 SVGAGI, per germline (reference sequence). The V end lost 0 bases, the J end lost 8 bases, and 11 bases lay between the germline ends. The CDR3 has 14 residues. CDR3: CASSYSRRGDEQFF. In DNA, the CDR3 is TGTGCCAGCAGTTACTCGAGGCGGGGTGATGAGCAGTTCTTC.

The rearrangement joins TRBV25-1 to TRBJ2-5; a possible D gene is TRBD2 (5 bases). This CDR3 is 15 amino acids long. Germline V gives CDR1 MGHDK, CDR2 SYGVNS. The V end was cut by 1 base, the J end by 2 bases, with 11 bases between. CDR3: CASSEFAGGQETQYF. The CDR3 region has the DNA TGTGCCAGCAGTGAATTTGCCGGAGGACAAGAGACCCAGTACTTC. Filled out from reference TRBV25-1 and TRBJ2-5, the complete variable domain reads EADIYQTPRYLVIGTGKKITLECSQTMGHDKMYWYQQDPGMELHLIHYSYGVNSTEKGDLSSESTVSRIRTEHFPLTLESARPSHTSQYLCASSEFAGGQETQYFGPGTRLLVL.

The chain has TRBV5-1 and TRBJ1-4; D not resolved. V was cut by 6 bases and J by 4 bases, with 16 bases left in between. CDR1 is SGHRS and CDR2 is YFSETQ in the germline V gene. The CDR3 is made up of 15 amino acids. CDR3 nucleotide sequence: TGCGCCAGCACATCTCACGGCGGGGATAATGAAAAACTGTTTTTT. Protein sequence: CASTSHGGDNEKLFF. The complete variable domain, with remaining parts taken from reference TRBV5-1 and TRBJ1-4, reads KAGVTQTPRYLIKTRGQQVTLSCSPISGHRSVSWYQQTPGQGLQFLFEYFSETQRNKGNFPGRFSGRQFSNSRSEMNVSTLELGDSALYLCASTSHGGDNEKLFFGSGTQLSVL.